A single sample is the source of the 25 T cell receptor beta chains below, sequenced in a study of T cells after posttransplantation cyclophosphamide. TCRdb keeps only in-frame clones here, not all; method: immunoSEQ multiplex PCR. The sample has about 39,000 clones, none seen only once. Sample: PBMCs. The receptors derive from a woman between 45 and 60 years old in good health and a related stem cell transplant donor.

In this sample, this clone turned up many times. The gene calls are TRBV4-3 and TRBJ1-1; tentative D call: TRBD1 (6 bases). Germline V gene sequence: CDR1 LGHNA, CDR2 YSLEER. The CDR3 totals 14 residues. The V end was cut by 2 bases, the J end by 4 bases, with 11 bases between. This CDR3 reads CASSQFLGGTEAFF. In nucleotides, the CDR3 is TGCGCCAGCAGCCAATTTCTAGGGGGCACTGAAGCTTTCTTT.

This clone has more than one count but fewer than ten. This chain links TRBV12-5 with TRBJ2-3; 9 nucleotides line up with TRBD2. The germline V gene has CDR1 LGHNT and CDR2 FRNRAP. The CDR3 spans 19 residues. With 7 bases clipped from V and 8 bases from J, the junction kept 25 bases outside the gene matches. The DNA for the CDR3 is TGTGCTAGTGCCCCCCCCCGGGGACTAGCATGGTCGGGCCGCAGTACGCAGTATTTT. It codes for CASAPPRGLAWSGRSTQYF.

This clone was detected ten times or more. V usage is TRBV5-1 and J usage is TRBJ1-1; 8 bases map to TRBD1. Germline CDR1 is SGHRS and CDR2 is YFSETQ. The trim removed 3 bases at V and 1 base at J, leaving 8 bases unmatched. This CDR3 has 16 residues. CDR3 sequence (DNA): TGCGCCAGCAGCTGGGACAGGCCCTGGACGAACACTGAAGCTTTCTTT. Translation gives CASSWDRPWTNTEAFF.

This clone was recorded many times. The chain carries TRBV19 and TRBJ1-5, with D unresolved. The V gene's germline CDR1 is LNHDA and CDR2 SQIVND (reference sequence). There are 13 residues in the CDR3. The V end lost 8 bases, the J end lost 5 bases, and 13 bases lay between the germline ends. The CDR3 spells CASHPRGYQPQHF. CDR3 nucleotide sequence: TGTGCCAGTCATCCGCGGGGTTATCAGCCCCAGCATTTT. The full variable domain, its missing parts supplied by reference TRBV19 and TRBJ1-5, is DGGITQSPKYLFRKEGQNVTLSCEQNLNHDAMYWYRQDPGQGLRLIYYSQIVNDFQKGDIAEGYSVSREKKESFPLTVTSAQKNPTAFYLCASHPRGYQPQHFGDGTRLSIL.

The CDR3 DNA reads TGTGCCAGCAGCCGCCGAGGGGGATATGAAAAACTGTTTTTT. Protein: CASSRRGGYEKLFF. The chain recombines TRBV28 with TRBJ1-4, with TRBD1 as a possible D gene (6 bases). This CDR3 spans 14 amino acids. Germline V lookup: CDR1 MDHEN, CDR2 SYDVKM. V was trimmed by 6 bases and J by 6 bases, leaving 14 bases between them.

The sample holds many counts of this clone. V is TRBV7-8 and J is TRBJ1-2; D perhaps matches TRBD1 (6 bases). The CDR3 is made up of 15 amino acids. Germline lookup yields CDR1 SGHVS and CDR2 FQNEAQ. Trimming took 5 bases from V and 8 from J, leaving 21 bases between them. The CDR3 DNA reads TGTGCCAGCAGCACACGTACAGGGCCTAAAGGGGGCTACACCTTC. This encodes CASSTRTGPKGGYTF.

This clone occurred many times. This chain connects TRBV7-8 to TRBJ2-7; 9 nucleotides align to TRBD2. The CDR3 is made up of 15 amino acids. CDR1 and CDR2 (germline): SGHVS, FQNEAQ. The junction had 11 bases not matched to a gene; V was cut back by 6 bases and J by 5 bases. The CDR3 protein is CASRNSGGVYHEQYF. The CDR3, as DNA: TGTGCCAGCAGAAATAGCGGGGGCGTATACCACGAGCAGTACTTC.

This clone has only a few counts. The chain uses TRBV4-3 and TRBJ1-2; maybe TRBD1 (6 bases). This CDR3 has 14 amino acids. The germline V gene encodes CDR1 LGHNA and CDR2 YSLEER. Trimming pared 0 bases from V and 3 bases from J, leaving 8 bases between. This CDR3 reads CASSQETGDYGYTF. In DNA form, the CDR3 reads TGCGCCAGCAGCCAAGAGACAGGAGACTATGGCTACACCTTC.

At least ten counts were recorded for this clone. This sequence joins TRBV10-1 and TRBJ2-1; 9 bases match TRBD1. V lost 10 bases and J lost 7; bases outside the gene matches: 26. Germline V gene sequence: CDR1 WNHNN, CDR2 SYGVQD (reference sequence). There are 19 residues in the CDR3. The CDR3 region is CATAPGQGRNTHLRNEQFF. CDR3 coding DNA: TGCGCCACCGCTCCGGGACAGGGCCGAAATACCCACCTTCGTAATGAGCAGTTCTTC.

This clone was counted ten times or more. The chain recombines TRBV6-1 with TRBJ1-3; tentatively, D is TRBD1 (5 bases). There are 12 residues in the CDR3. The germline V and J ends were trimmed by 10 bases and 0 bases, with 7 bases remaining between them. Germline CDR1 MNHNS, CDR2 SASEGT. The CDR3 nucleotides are TGTGCCACAGGGATCTCTGGAAACACCATATATTTT. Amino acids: CATGISGNTIYF.

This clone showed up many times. The CDR3 DNA follows: TGTGCCAGCAGCTTTCTTTCCTCTGGCTACACCTTC. Its translation: CASSFLSSGYTF. This chain links TRBV14 with TRBJ1-2, with unresolved D. Trimming stripped 5 bases from V and 7 bases from J, with 11 bases between. CDR1 is SGHDN and CDR2 is FVKESK in the germline V gene. The CDR3 runs to 12 residues.

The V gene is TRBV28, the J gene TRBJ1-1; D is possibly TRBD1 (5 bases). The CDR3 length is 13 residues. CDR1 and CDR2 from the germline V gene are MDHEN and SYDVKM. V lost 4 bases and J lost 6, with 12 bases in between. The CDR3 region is CASSWGGEPEAFF. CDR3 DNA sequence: TGTGCCAGCAGTTGGGGGGGAGAGCCTGAAGCTTTCTTT.

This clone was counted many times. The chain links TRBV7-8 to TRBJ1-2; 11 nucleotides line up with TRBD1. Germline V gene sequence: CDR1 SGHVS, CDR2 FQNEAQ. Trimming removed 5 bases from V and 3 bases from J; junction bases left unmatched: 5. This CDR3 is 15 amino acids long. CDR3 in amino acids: CASSLWDRGDYGYTF. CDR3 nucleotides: TGTGCCAGCAGCCTTTGGGACAGGGGGGACTATGGCTACACCTTC.

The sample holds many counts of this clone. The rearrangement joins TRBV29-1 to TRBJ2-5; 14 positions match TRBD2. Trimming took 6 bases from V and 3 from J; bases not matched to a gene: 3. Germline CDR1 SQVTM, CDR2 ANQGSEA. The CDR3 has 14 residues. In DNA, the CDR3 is TGCAGCGTATCGGGACTAGCGGGGGAAGAGACCCAGTACTTC. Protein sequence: CSVSGLAGEETQYF.

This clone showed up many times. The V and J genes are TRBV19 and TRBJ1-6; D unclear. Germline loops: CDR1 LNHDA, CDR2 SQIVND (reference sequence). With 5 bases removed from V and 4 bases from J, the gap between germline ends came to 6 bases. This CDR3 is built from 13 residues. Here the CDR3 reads CASSSGYNSPLHF. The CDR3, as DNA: TGTGCCAGTAGTTCAGGATATAATTCACCCCTCCACTTT.

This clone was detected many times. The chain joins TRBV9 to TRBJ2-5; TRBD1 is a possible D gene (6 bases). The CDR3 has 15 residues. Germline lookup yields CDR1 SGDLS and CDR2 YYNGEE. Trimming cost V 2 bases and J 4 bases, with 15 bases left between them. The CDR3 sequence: CASSVIGGFGETQYF. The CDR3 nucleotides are TGTGCCAGCAGCGTCATTGGGGGCTTCGGAGAGACCCAGTACTTC.

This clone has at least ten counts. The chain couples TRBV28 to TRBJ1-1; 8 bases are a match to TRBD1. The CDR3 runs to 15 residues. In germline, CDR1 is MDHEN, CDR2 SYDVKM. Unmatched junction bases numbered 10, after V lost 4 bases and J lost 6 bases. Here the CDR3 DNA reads TGTGCCAGCAGTTCCTCGGACAGGGAGGGCGCTGAAGCTTTCTTT. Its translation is CASSSSDREGAEAFF.

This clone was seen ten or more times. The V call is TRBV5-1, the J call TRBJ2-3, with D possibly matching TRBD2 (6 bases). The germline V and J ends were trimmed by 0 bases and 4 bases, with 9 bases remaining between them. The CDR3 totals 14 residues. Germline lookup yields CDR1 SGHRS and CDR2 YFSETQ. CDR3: CASSLGGEADTQYF. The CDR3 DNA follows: TGCGCCAGCAGCTTGGGGGGGGAGGCAGATACGCAGTATTTT.

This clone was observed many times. CDR3 bases: TGTGCCAGCAGCCACGGACTAGCGGGGGGGCCGGAAGATACGCAGTATTTT. It codes for CASSHGLAGGPEDTQYF. The V call is TRBV7-3, the J call TRBJ2-3, with 15 bases fitting TRBD2. This CDR3 is 17 amino acids long. Per the germline V gene, CDR1 is SGHTA and CDR2 is FQGTGA. V was clipped by 5 bases and J by 5 bases; unmatched bases: 8.

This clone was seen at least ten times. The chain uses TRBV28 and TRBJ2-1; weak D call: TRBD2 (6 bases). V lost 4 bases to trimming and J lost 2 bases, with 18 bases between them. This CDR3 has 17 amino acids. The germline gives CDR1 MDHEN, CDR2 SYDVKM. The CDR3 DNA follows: TGTGCCAGCAGTTCCCGCTCGGGGGACCGGGCCTACAATGAGCAGTTCTTC. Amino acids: CASSSRSGDRAYNEQFF.

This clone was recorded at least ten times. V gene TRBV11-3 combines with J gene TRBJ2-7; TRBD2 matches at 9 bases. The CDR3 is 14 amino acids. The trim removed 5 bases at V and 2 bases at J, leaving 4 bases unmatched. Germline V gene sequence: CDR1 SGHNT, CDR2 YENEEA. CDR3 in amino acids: CASSLRTSAYEQYF. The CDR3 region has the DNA TGTGCCAGCAGCCTAAGGACTAGCGCCTACGAGCAGTACTTC.

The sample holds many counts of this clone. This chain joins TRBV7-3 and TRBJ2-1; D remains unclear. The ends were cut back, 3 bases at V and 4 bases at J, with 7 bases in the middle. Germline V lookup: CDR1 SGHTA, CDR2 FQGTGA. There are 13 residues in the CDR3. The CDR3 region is CASSFEPYNEQFF. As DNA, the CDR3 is TGTGCCAGCAGCTTCGAGCCATACAATGAGCAGTTCTTC.

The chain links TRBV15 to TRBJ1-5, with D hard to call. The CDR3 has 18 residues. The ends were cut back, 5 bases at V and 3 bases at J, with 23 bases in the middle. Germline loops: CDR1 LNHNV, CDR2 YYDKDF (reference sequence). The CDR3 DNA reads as TGTGCCACCAGCCTTCTGAGGTCGAGCAGTAGTTTCAATCAGCCCCAGCATTTT. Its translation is CATSLLRSSSSFNQPQHF.

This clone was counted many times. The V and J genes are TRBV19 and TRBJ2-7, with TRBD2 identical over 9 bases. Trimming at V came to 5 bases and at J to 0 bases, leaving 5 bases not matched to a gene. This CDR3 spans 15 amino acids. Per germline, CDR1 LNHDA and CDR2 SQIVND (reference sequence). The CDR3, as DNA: TGTGCCAGTAGTTGGACTAGCGAGAGCTCCTACGAGCAGTACTTC. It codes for CASSWTSESSYEQYF.

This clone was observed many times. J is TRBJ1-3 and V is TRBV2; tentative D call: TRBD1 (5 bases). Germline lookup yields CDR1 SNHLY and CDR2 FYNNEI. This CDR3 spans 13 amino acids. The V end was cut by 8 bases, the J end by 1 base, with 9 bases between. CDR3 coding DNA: TGTGCCAGCGGGGCAGGGTCTGGAAACACCATATATTTT. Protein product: CASGAGSGNTIYF.